Below, 5 T cell receptor beta chains from the same sample are listed, as sequenced in a study of OX40 agonist ivuxolimab in advanced cancers. Sequenced by immunoSEQ multiplex PCR; TCRdb stores in-frame clones only, minus some. The sample has roughly 77,000 clones, around 92% seen once. The sequenced sample was CD4+ or CD8+ T cells sorted from blood, obtained in a trial of the OX40 agonist ivuxolimab. The receptors originated from an adult with an advanced solid tumor such as melanoma, head and neck, liver or kidney cancer.

The rearrangement joins TRBV4-3 to TRBJ1-2; D unclear. V lost 1 base and J lost 5, with 14 bases in between. CDR1 is LGHNA, CDR2 YSLEER, per germline. This CDR3 has 15 amino acids. The CDR3 nucleotides read TGCGCCAGCAGCCAAGGCAGAGGGATTCAATATGGCTACACCTTC. Translated, it gives CASSQGRGIQYGYTF.

This sequence joins TRBV4-3 and TRBJ1-1, with D unclear. CDR1 is LGHNA and CDR2 is YSLEER in the germline V gene. The length of the CDR3 is 13 residues. Trimming shortened V by 1 base and J by 3 bases, and 6 bases separated the two germline ends. As DNA, the CDR3 is TGCGCCAGCAGCCAAGTGGAGGACACTGAAGCTTTCTTT. Translation: CASSQVEDTEAFF.

This clone appeared a single time. The J gene is TRBJ1-2, the V gene TRBV7-8, with no clear D. CDR3 length equals 15 residues. V gave up 5 bases and J gave up 2 bases, with 15 bases separating them. In germline, CDR1 is SGHVS, CDR2 FQNEAQ. The CDR3 sequence: CASSAAGRSNYGYTF. In nucleotides, the CDR3 is TGTGCCAGCAGCGCCGCCGGGCGAAGCAACTATGGCTACACCTTC. Full variable domain (missing parts from reference TRBV7-8 and TRBJ1-2): GAGVSQSPRYKVAKRGQDVALRCDPISGHVSLFWYQQALGQGPEFLTYFQNEAQLDKSGLPSDRFFAERPEGSVSTLKIQRTQQEDSAVYLCASSAAGRSNYGYTFGSGTRLTVV.

This sequence joins TRBV5-1 and TRBJ2-7; 9 bases line up with TRBD2. Losses at the gene ends were 4 bases for V and 0 bases for J; bases not matched to a gene: 14. The CDR3 totals 18 residues. Germline loops: CDR1 SGHRS, CDR2 YFSETQ. In nucleotides, the CDR3 is TGCGCCAGCAGCCCGATTCCGGGACTAGCCTTAAGCTCCTACGAGCAGTACTTC. Amino acid sequence: CASSPIPGLALSSYEQYF.

The chain recombines TRBV19 with TRBJ2-7; no firm D call. Trimming cost V 3 bases and J 0 bases, with 9 bases left between them. The CDR3 extends over 14 amino acids. Germline V gene lookup returns CDR1 LNHDA and CDR2 SQIVND (reference sequence). The CDR3 reads CASSILVSSYEQYF. The CDR3 nucleotides are TGTGCCAGTAGTATTCTTGTGAGCTCCTACGAGCAGTACTTC. The full variable domain, in which reference TRBV19 and TRBJ2-7 provide the parts outside the CDR3, is DGGITQSPKYLFRKEGQNVTLSCEQNLNHDAMYWYRQDPGQGLRLIYYSQIVNDFQKGDIAEGYSVSREKKESFPLTVTSAQKNPTAFYLCASSILVSSYEQYFGPGTRLTVT.